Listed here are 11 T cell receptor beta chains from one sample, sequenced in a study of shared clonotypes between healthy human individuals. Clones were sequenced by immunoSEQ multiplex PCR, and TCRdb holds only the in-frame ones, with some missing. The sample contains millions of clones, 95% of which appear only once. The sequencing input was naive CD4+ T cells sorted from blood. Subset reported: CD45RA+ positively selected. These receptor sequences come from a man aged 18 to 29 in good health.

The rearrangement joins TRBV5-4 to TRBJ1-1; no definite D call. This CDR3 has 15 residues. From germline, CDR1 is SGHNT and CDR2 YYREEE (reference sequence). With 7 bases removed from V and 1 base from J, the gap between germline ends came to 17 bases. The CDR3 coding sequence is TGTGCCAGCGCAATACAAGGTCACAAGAACACTGAAGCTTTCTTT. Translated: CASAIQGHKNTEAFF.

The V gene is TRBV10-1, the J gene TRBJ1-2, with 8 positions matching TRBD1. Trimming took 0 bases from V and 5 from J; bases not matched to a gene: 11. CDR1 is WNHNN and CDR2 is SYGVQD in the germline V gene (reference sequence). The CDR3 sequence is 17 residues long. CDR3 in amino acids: CASSESVDGTGEYGYTF. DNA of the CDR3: TGCGCCAGCAGTGAGTCGGTTGACGGGACAGGCGAATATGGCTACACCTTC.

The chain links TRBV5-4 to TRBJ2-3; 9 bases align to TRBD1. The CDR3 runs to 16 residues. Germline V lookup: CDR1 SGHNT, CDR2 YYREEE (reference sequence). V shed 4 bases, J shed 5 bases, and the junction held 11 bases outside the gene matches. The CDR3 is CASSTETGGGGDTQYF. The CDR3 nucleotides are TGTGCCAGCAGCACAGAGACAGGGGGAGGCGGAGATACGCAGTATTTT.

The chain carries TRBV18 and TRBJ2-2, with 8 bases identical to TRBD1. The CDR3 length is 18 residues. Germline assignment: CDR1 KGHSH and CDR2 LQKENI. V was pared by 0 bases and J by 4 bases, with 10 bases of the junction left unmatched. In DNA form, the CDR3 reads TGTGCCAGCTCACCACCAAACACGGGACAGGAGGCCACCGGGGAGCTGTTTTTT. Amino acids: CASSPPNTGQEATGELFF. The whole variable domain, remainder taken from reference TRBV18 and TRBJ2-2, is NAGVMQNPRHLVRRRGQEARLRCSPMKGHSHVYWYRQLPEEGLKFMVYLQKENIIDESGMPKERFSAEFPKEGPSILRIQQVVRGDSAAYFCASSPPNTGQEATGELFFGEGSRLTVL.

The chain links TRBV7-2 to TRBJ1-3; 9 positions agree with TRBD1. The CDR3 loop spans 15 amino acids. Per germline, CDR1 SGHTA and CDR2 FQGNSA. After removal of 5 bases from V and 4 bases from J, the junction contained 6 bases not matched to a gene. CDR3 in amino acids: CASSKQGALGNTIYF. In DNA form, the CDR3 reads TGTGCCAGCAGCAAACAGGGGGCGCTGGGAAACACCATATATTTT.

The DNA of the CDR3 is TGCGCCAGCAGCTTGGGAGGGCCGATCACCGGGGAGCTGTTTTTT. It specifies CASSLGGPITGELFF. The chain combines TRBV5-1 with TRBJ2-2, with D perhaps matching TRBD2 (5 bases). V shed 0 bases and J shed 4 bases, with 10 bases lying between them. CDR1 is SGHRS, CDR2 YFSETQ, per germline. This CDR3 contains 15 residues.

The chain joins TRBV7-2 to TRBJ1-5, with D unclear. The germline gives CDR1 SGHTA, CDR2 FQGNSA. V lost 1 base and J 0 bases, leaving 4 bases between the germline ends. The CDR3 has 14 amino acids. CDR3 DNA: TGTGCCAGCAGCTTAGAGGTTAGCAATCAGCCCCAGCATTTT. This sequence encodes CASSLEVSNQPQHF.

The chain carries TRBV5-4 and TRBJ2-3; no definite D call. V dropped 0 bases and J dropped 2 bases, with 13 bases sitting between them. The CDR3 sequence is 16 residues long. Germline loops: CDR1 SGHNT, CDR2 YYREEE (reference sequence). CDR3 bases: TGTGCCAGCAGCTTGGGGGGTTCTAGGAACACAGATACGCAGTATTTT. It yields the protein CASSLGGSRNTDTQYF.

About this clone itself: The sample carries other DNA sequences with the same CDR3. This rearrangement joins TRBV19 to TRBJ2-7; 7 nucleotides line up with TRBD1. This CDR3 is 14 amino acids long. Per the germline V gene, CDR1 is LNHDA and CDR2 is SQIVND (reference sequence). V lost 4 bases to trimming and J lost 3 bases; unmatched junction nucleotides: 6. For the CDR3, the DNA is TGTGCCAGTAGTACGCCGGGACAGAGCTACGAGCAGTACTTC. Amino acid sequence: CASSTPGQSYEQYF.

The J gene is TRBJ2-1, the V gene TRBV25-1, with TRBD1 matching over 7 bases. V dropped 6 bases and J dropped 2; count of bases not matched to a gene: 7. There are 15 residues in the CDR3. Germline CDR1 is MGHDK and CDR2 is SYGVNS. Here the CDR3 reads CASSRTGVTYNEQFF. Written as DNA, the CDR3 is TGTGCCAGCAGCCGAACAGGGGTGACCTACAATGAGCAGTTCTTC.

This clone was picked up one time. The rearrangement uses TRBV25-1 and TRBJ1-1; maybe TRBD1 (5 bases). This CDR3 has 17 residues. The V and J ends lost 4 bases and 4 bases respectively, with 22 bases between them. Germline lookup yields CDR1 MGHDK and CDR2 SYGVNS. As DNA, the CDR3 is TGTGCCAGCAGTGCCGTCCGGGACGCCGTATCTTCCACTGAAGCTTTCTTT. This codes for CASSAVRDAVSSTEAFF.